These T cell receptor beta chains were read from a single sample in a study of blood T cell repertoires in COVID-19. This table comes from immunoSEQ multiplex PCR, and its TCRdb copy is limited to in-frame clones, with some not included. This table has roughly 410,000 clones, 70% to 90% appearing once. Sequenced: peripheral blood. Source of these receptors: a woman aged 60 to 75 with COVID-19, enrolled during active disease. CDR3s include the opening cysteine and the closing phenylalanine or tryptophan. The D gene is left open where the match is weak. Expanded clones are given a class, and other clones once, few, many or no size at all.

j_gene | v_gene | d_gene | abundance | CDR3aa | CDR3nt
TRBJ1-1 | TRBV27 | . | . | CASTPWAANTEAFF | TGTGCCAGCACTCCATGGGCAGCGAACACTGAAGCTTTCTTT
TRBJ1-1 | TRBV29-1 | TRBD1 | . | CSVSPTGGYTEAFF | TGCAGCGTTTCTCCGACAGGGGGCTACACTGAAGCTTTCTTT
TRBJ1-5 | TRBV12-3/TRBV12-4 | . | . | CASSLGGDQPQHF | TGTGCCAGCAGTTTAGGGGGAGACCAGCCCCAGCATTTT
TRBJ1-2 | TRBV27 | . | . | CASSSPRTANYGYTF | TGTGCCAGCAGTTCCCCAAGGACAGCTAACTATGGCTACACCTTC
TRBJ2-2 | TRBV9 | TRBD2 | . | CASSSDVAGGPNTGELFF | TGTGCCAGCAGCTCAGATGTTGCGGGGGGACCGAACACCGGGGAGCTGTTTTTT
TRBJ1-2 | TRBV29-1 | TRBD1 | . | CSARSTGDYTF | TGCAGCGCCCGATCGACAGGGGACTACACCTTC
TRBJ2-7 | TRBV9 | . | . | CASSVGGHVEQYF | TGTGCCAGCAGCGTAGGGGGGCACGTCGAGCAGTACTTC
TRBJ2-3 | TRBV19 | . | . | CASSLNSWDTQYF | TGTGCCAGTAGTCTCAACTCTTGGGATACGCAGTATTTT
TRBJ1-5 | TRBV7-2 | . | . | CASSSYNQPQHF | TGTGCCAGCAGCTCCTATAATCAGCCCCAGCATTTT
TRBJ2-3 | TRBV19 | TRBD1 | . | CASSIGQGGTDTQYF | TGTGCCAGTAGTATAGGACAGGGGGGCACAGATACGCAGTATTTT
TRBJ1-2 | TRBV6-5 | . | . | CASRTTSPDGYTF | TGTGCCAGCAGGACGACATCTCCTGATGGCTACACCTTC
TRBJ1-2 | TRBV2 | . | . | CASSEARSITGYTF | TGTGCCAGCAGTGAAGCGCGGTCCATCACTGGCTACACCTTC
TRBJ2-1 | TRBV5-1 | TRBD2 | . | CASSLEGGGAWDEQFF | TGCGCCAGCAGCTTGGAAGGCGGGGGGGCCTGGGATGAGCAGTTCTTC
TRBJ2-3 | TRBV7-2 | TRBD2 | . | CASSSRPLAGARDTQYF | TGTGCCAGCAGCTCCCGGCCCTTAGCGGGGGCCAGAGATACGCAGTATTTT
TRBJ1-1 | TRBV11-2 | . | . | CASSRVGNTEAFF | TGTGCCAGCAGCCGGGTTGGGAACACTGAAGCTTTCTTT
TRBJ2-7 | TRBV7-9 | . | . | CAIKSPDSLEQYF | TGTGCCATAAAATCCCCCGACAGCCTCGAGCAGTACTTC
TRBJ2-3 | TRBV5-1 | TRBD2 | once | CASSLTSGRTDTQYF | TGCGCCAGCAGCTTGACTAGCGGCCGCACAGATACGCAGTATTTT
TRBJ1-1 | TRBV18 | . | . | CASSPSNTEAFF | TGTGCCAGCTCACCGAGTAACACTGAAGCTTTCTTT
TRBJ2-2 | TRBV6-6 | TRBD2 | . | CAYGSSGGTGELFF | TGTGCCTACGGGAGTAGCGGGGGAACCGGGGAGCTGTTTTTT
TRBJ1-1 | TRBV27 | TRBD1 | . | CASQPPLGQAPNTEAFF | TGTGCCAGCCAGCCCCCGCTGGGACAGGCTCCGAACACTGAAGCTTTCTTT
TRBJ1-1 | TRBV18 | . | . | CASSPPPPRLDEAFF | TGTGCCAGCTCACCACCACCACCAAGATTAGATGAAGCTTTCTTT
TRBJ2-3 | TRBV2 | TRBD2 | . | CASSDFRAGGSLMNTQYF | TGTGCCAGCAGTGACTTCAGAGCGGGGGGCTCTCTCATGAATACGCAGTATTTT
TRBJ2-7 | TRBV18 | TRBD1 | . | CASSLDRAYEQYF | TGTGCCAGCTCACTGGACAGGGCGTACGAGCAGTACTTC
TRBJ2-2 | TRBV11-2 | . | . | CASSPWLRTGELFF | TGTGCCAGCAGCCCTTGGCTGAGGACCGGGGAGCTGTTTTTT
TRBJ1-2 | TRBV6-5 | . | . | CASSPRGRYGYTF | TGTGCCAGCAGCCCCCGGGGGAGGTATGGCTACACCTTC
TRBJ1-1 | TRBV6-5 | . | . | CASNLRNTEAFF | TGTGCCAGCAACCTACGGAACACTGAAGCTTTCTTT
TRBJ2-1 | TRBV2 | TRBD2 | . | CASSVERGQRDEQFF | TGTGCCAGCAGTGTCGAGCGGGGCCAAAGGGATGAGCAGTTCTTC
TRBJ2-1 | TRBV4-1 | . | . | CASSLLADEQFF | TGCGCCAGCAGCCTTCTAGCTGATGAGCAGTTCTTC
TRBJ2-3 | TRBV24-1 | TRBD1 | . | CATSDSGTGGADTQYF | TGTGCCACCAGTGATTCCGGGACAGGGGGCGCAGATACGCAGTATTTT
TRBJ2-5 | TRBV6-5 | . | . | CASTRGETQYF | TGTGCCAGCACCCGCGGGGAGACCCAGTACTTC
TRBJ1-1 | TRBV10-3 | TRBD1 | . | CAISDHPGQGETEAFF | TGTGCCATCAGTGACCACCCTGGACAGGGAGAGACTGAAGCTTTCTTT
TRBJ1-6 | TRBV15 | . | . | CATSRETGAMSSYNSPLHF | TGTGCCACCAGCAGAGAAACGGGTGCGATGAGCTCCTATAATTCACCCCTCCACTTT
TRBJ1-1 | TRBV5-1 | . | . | CASSYEQGSGEAFF | TGCGCCAGCAGCTACGAACAGGGTAGCGGGGAAGCTTTCTTT
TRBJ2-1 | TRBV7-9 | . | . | CASSLGTSNEQFF | TGTGCCAGCAGCTTAGGGACATCGAATGAGCAGTTCTTC
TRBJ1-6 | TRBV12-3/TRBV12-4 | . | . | CASAREGSSPLHF | TGTGCCAGCGCCCGGGAGGGGAGTTCACCCCTCCACTTT
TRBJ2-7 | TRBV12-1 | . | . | CASSFATSLLYEQYF | TGTGCCAGCAGCTTTGCTACTAGCCTCCTGTACGAGCAGTACTTC
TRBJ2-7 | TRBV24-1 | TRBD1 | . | CATSSDRFNEQYF | TGTGCCACCAGTTCGGACAGGTTCAACGAGCAGTACTTC
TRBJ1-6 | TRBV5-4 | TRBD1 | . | CASRPGTGGRNSPLHF | TGTGCCAGCAGACCAGGGACAGGGGGCCGGAATTCACCCCTCCACTTT
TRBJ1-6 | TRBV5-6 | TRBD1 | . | CASSLAQGVSYNSPLHF | TGTGCCAGCAGCTTGGCGCAGGGGGTGTCCTATAATTCACCCCTCCACTTT
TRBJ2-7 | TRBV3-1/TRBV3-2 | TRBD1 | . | CASSRPGQGFEQYF | TGTGCCAGCAGCCGGCCGGGACAGGGGTTCGAGCAGTACTTC
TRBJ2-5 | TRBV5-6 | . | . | CASSLRGARETQYF | TGTGCCAGCAGCCTCCGGGGGGCGAGGGAGACCCAGTACTTC
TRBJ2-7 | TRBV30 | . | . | CAWGNSYEQYF | TGTGCCTGGGGCAACTCCTACGAGCAGTACTTC
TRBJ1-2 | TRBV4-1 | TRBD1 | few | CASSPQGDYPGYTF | TGCGCCAGCAGTCCTCAGGGGGATTACCCTGGCTACACCTTC
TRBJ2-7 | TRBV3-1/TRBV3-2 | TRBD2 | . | CASSQRGLAGVNEQYF | TGTGCCAGCAGCCAACGGGGACTAGCGGGGGTCAACGAGCAGTACTTC
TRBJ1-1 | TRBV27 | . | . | CASSTGPDTEAFF | TGTGCCAGCAGTACAGGGCCCGACACTGAAGCTTTCTTT
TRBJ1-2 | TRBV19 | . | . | CASRDPSGFYGYTF | TGTGCCAGTAGAGATCCCTCAGGGTTTTATGGCTACACCTTC
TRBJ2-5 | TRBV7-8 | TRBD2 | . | CASSLSSGALQETQYF | TGTGCCAGCAGCCTATCTAGCGGGGCGCTTCAAGAGACCCAGTACTTC
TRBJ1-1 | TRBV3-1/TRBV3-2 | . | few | CASSPTGGGIMNTEAFF | TGTGCCAGCAGCCCCACCGGCGGGGGTATCATGAACACTGAAGCTTTCTTT
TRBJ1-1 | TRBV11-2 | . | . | CASSLGAGSEHPEAFF | TGTGCCAGCAGCTTAGGAGCAGGATCTGAACACCCTGAAGCTTTCTTT
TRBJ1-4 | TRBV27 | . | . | CASSTTDSTNEKLFF | TGTGCCAGCAGTACCACGGACTCAACTAATGAAAAACTGTTTTTT
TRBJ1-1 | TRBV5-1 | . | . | CASSGEGMNTEAFF | TGCGCCAGCTCTGGGGAGGGAATGAACACTGAAGCTTTCTTT
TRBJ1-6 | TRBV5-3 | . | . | CARSPPRARGLGGSPLHF | TGTGCCAGAAGCCCACCGAGGGCTCGGGGACTTGGGGGTTCACCCCTCCACTTT
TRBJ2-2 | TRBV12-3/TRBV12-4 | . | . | CASSLLPGELFF | TGTGCCAGCAGTTTACTTCCCGGGGAGCTGTTTTTT
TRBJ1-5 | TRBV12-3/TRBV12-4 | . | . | CASSFGGNQPQHF | TGTGCCAGCAGTTTCGGAGGTAATCAGCCCCAGCATTTT
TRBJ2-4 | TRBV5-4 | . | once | CASSYYGIQYF | TGTGCCAGCAGTTATTACGGCATTCAGTACTTC